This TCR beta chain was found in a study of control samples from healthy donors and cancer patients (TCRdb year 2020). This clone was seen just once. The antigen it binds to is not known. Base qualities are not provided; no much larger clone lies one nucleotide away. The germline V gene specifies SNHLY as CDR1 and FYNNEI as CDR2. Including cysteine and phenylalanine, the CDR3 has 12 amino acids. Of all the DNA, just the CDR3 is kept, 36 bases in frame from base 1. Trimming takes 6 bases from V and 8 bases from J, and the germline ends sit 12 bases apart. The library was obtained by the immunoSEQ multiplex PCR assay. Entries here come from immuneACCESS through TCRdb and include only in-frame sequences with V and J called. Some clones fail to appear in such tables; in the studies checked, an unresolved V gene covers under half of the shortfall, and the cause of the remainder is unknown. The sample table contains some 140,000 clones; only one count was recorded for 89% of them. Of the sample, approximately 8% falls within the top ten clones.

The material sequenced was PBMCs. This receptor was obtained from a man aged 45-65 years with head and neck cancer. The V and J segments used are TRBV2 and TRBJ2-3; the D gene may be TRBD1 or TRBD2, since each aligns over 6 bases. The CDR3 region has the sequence CASREQGGTQYF. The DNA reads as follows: TGTGCCAGCAGGGAACAGGGAGGTACGCAGTATTTT.